A selection of T cell receptor beta chains follows, all from one sample in a study of T-cell memory formation after mild COVID-19. TCRdb ran MiXCR on the 5' RACE reads and lists one entry per CDR3 protein. The data show around 200,000 distinct CDR3 sequences, with more than 15% seen just once and around 2% held by the top ten. Sequencing was done on a sample of PBMCs or a T cell subset sorted from them (not recorded which). The source of these receptors is an adult woman who had mild COVID-19 (a few samples of this study predate the infection). Cell type and time point are not known. Both conserved end residues are part of each CDR3. Each record gives: V gene, J gene, D gene, clone size, CDR3 protein, CDR3 DNA. A D gene is named only where the DNA matches it firmly. Clone size is given for some rows only: seen once, a few or many times, or a class if the clone is expanded.

V gene: TRBV5-6; J gene: TRBJ1-1; D gene: .; clone size: few; CDR3 protein: CASSSPGASIAFF; CDR3 DNA: TGTGCCAGCAGCTCCCCAGGGGCTAGTATAGCTTTCTTT
V gene: TRBV5-1; J gene: TRBJ2-5; D gene: .; clone size: .; CDR3 protein: CASGLQGEETQYF; CDR3 DNA: TGCGCCAGCGGTCTACAGGGAGAAGAGACCCAGTACTTC
V gene: TRBV23-1; J gene: TRBJ2-6; D gene: .; clone size: .; CDR3 protein: CATWGLGANVLTF; CDR3 DNA: TGCGCCACCTGGGGGTTAGGGGCCAACGTCCTGACTTTC
V gene: TRBV12-3/TRBV12-4; J gene: TRBJ2-2; D gene: .; clone size: .; CDR3 protein: CASSVRDTGELFF; CDR3 DNA: TGTGCCAGCAGTGTGAGAGACACCGGGGAGCTGTTTTTT
V gene: TRBV7-6; J gene: TRBJ2-7; D gene: TRBD1; clone size: few; CDR3 protein: CASSLGGTGGHYEQYF; CDR3 DNA: TGTGCCAGCAGCTTAGGAGGGACAGGGGGTCACTACGAGCAGTACTTC
V gene: TRBV20-1; J gene: TRBJ1-2; D gene: .; clone size: .; CDR3 protein: CRWGGGYGYTF; CDR3 DNA: TGCAGATGGGGCGGAGGATATGGCTACACCTTC
V gene: TRBV7-9; J gene: TRBJ1-6; D gene: TRBD1; clone size: .; CDR3 protein: CASSSGQGFYNSPLHF; CDR3 DNA: TGTGCCAGCAGCTCCGGACAGGGCTTTTATAATTCACCCCTCCACTTT
V gene: TRBV7-7; J gene: TRBJ2-1; D gene: .; clone size: few; CDR3 protein: CASSLAQGNEQFF; CDR3 DNA: TGTGCTAGCAGCTTAGCGCAGGGTAACGAGCAGTTCTTC
V gene: TRBV20-1; J gene: TRBJ2-7; D gene: TRBD2; clone size: .; CDR3 protein: CSARGVGGGPPEQYF; CDR3 DNA: TGCAGTGCTAGAGGGGTTGGCGGGGGGCCTCCAGAGCAGTACTTC
V gene: TRBV5-1; J gene: TRBJ2-5; D gene: TRBD1; clone size: .; CDR3 protein: CASSLGDRLSQETQYF; CDR3 DNA: TGCGCCAGCAGCTTGGGGGACAGATTATCCCAAGAGACCCAGTACTTC
V gene: TRBV5-6; J gene: TRBJ2-2; D gene: .; clone size: .; CDR3 protein: CASSLQWRVRNTGELFF; CDR3 DNA: TGTGCCAGCAGCTTGCAATGGCGGGTTCGGAACACCGGGGAGCTGTTTTTT
V gene: TRBV5-1; J gene: TRBJ2-1; D gene: TRBD1; clone size: many; CDR3 protein: CASSQNTGASSYNEQFF; CDR3 DNA: TGCGCCAGCAGCCAAAATACAGGGGCGAGCTCCTACAATGAGCAGTTCTTC
V gene: TRBV29-1; J gene: TRBJ1-1; D gene: .; clone size: few; CDR3 protein: CSVDRGPMNTEAFF; CDR3 DNA: TGCAGCGTTGACAGGGGCCCGATGAACACTGAAGCTTTCTTT
V gene: TRBV6-5; J gene: TRBJ2-3; D gene: TRBD1; clone size: few; CDR3 protein: CASSRQGPRTDTQYF; CDR3 DNA: TGTGCCAGCTCTAGACAGGGCCCCCGCACAGATACGCAGTATTTT
V gene: TRBV5-1; J gene: TRBJ2-1; D gene: .; clone size: .; CDR3 protein: CASSLVSTYNEQFF; CDR3 DNA: TGCGCCAGCAGCTTGGTTTCTACCTACAATGAGCAGTTCTTC
V gene: TRBV6-5; J gene: TRBJ2-7; D gene: .; clone size: many; CDR3 protein: CASSPQRQTYEQYF; CDR3 DNA: TGTGCCAGCAGCCCTCAGCGGCAGACCTACGAGCAGTACTTC
V gene: TRBV2; J gene: TRBJ2-4; D gene: .; clone size: .; CDR3 protein: CASSDPGQLLKNIQYF; CDR3 DNA: TGTGCCAGCAGTGACCCCGGACAGTTGCTCAAAAACATTCAGTACTTC
V gene: TRBV12-3/TRBV12-4; J gene: TRBJ2-1; D gene: .; clone size: few; CDR3 protein: CASSVAGTPNEQFF; CDR3 DNA: TGTGCCAGCAGTGTAGCCGGGACACCCAATGAGCAGTTCTTC
V gene: TRBV7-3; J gene: TRBJ1-1; D gene: TRBD1; clone size: .; CDR3 protein: CASSFGTGRTFF; CDR3 DNA: TGTGCCAGCAGCTTTGGGACAGGGAGAACTTTCTTT
V gene: TRBV7-9; J gene: TRBJ2-2; D gene: .; clone size: .; CDR3 protein: CASSLGDSYTGELFF; CDR3 DNA: TGTGCCAGCAGCTTAGGCGACAGCTACACCGGGGAGCTGTTTTTT
V gene: TRBV2; J gene: TRBJ1-1; D gene: .; clone size: few; CDR3 protein: CASSRDKATEAFF; CDR3 DNA: TGTGCCAGCAGTCGGGACAAGGCTACTGAAGCTTTCTTT
V gene: TRBV12-3/TRBV12-4; J gene: TRBJ2-3; D gene: .; clone size: few; CDR3 protein: CASSTRLDFPDTQYF; CDR3 DNA: TGTGCCAGCAGTACCCGACTAGATTTTCCGGATACGCAGTATTTT
V gene: TRBV3-1; J gene: TRBJ2-2; D gene: .; clone size: few; CDR3 protein: CASSQEAVPAGELFF; CDR3 DNA: TGTGCCAGCAGCCAAGAAGCCGTTCCGGCCGGGGAGCTGTTTTTT
V gene: TRBV7-8; J gene: TRBJ2-3; D gene: .; clone size: few; CDR3 protein: CASSVLAVRRGGDTQYF; CDR3 DNA: TGTGCCAGCAGCGTATTAGCAGTTCGTAGGGGCGGGGATACGCAGTATTTT
V gene: TRBV7-2; J gene: TRBJ2-5; D gene: .; clone size: few; CDR3 protein: CASSLGGGRGRQETQYF; CDR3 DNA: TGTGCCAGCAGCTTAGGGGGTGGGCGGGGGCGCCAAGAGACCCAGTACTTC
V gene: TRBV5-1; J gene: TRBJ2-1; D gene: .; clone size: .; CDR3 protein: CASSPPGPYNEQFF; CDR3 DNA: TGCGCCAGCAGCCCACCTGGGCCCTACAATGAGCAGTTCTTC
V gene: TRBV6-2/TRBV6-3; J gene: TRBJ2-1; D gene: .; clone size: few; CDR3 protein: CASSYSHRAGSYNEQFF; CDR3 DNA: TGTGCCAGCAGTTACTCGCACAGGGCAGGATCCTACAATGAGCAGTTCTTC
V gene: TRBV11-2; J gene: TRBJ2-7; D gene: .; clone size: few; CDR3 protein: CASSLGRGTGEQYF; CDR3 DNA: TGTGCCAGCAGCCTCGGACGGGGGACTGGCGAGCAGTACTTC
V gene: TRBV12-3/TRBV12-4; J gene: TRBJ1-4; D gene: .; clone size: .; CDR3 protein: CASSSRGIGPQKLFF; CDR3 DNA: TGTGCCAGCAGTTCTCGGGGGATTGGACCCCAGAAACTGTTTTTT
V gene: TRBV7-2; J gene: TRBJ2-7; D gene: TRBD2; clone size: .; CDR3 protein: CASSSGGEAYEQYF; CDR3 DNA: TGTGCCAGCAGCTCGGGGGGAGAAGCCTACGAGCAGTACTTC
V gene: TRBV12-3/TRBV12-4; J gene: TRBJ2-1; D gene: .; clone size: .; CDR3 protein: CASSLGGVPYNEQFF; CDR3 DNA: TGTGCCAGCAGTTTAGGCGGGGTCCCCTACAATGAGCAGTTCTTC
V gene: TRBV4-1; J gene: TRBJ2-1; D gene: .; clone size: .; CDR3 protein: CASSQEWRTGTRSYNEQFF; CDR3 DNA: TGCGCCAGCAGCCAAGAGTGGCGAACCGGGACACGTTCCTACAATGAGCAGTTCTTC
V gene: TRBV3-1; J gene: TRBJ2-7; D gene: .; clone size: .; CDR3 protein: CASSQFSGASYEQYF; CDR3 DNA: TGTGCCAGCAGCCAGTTCTCCGGGGCCTCCTACGAGCAGTACTTC
V gene: TRBV24-1; J gene: TRBJ2-2; D gene: .; clone size: .; CDR3 protein: CATSEPTPTGELFF; CDR3 DNA: TGTGCCACCAGTGAACCGACCCCGACTGGGGAGCTGTTTTTT
V gene: TRBV20-1; J gene: TRBJ1-1; D gene: .; clone size: .; CDR3 protein: CSAPLIMSAANTEAFF; CDR3 DNA: TGCAGTGCCCCCCTAATCATGTCGGCAGCGAACACTGAAGCTTTCTTT
V gene: TRBV7-7; J gene: TRBJ2-1; D gene: TRBD2; clone size: .; CDR3 protein: CASSLSSGIFDNEQFF; CDR3 DNA: TGTGCTAGCAGCCTTTCTAGCGGGATATTCGACAATGAGCAGTTCTTC
V gene: TRBV19; J gene: TRBJ2-1; D gene: .; clone size: few; CDR3 protein: CASNPDQFYNEQFF; CDR3 DNA: TGTGCCAGTAACCCGGACCAGTTCTACAATGAGCAGTTCTTC
V gene: TRBV7-2; J gene: TRBJ2-5; D gene: .; clone size: few; CDR3 protein: CASSLGAGSGLKETQYF; CDR3 DNA: TGTGCCAGCAGCTTAGGGGCAGGGTCCGGTTTAAAAGAGACCCAGTACTTC
V gene: TRBV15; J gene: TRBJ1-2; D gene: .; clone size: .; CDR3 protein: CATSRDLTLAGGYTF; CDR3 DNA: TGTGCCACCAGCAGAGATTTGACCCTTGCCGGCGGCTACACCTTC
V gene: TRBV7-3; J gene: TRBJ2-3; D gene: .; clone size: .; CDR3 protein: CASSPAGRLGDTQYF; CDR3 DNA: TGTGCCAGCAGCCCCGCAGGTCGGTTGGGAGATACGCAGTATTTT
V gene: TRBV7-9; J gene: TRBJ1-1; D gene: .; clone size: few; CDR3 protein: CASSPNGAAPEAFF; CDR3 DNA: TGTGCCAGCAGCCCAAATGGGGCGGCCCCTGAAGCTTTCTTT
V gene: TRBV5-1; J gene: TRBJ1-1; D gene: TRBD1; clone size: once; CDR3 protein: CASSFRDSGTEAFF; CDR3 DNA: TGCGCCAGCAGCTTCCGGGACAGCGGAACTGAAGCTTTCTTT
V gene: TRBV29-1; J gene: TRBJ2-7; D gene: TRBD2; clone size: few; CDR3 protein: CSAGGGFRLEQYF; CDR3 DNA: TGCAGCGCCGGGGGGGGTTTTCGGCTCGAGCAGTACTTC
V gene: TRBV7-6; J gene: TRBJ1-1; D gene: .; clone size: .; CDR3 protein: CASSKDTNTEAFF; CDR3 DNA: TGTGCCAGCAGCAAAGACACGAACACTGAAGCTTTCTTT
V gene: TRBV12-3/TRBV12-4; J gene: TRBJ2-7; D gene: .; clone size: few; CDR3 protein: CASSFPGGIYEQYF; CDR3 DNA: TGTGCCAGCAGTTTCCCTGGAGGGATCTACGAGCAGTACTTC
V gene: TRBV9; J gene: TRBJ2-3; D gene: .; clone size: few; CDR3 protein: CASSVRPSTDTQYF; CDR3 DNA: TGTGCCAGCAGCGTGCGGCCCAGCACAGATACGCAGTATTTT
V gene: TRBV5-1; J gene: TRBJ2-5; D gene: .; clone size: .; CDR3 protein: CASSLDRVGSFYF; CDR3 DNA: TGCGCCAGCAGCTTGGACAGGGTTGGGAGTTTTTACTTC
V gene: TRBV3-1; J gene: TRBJ2-7; D gene: .; clone size: few; CDR3 protein: CASSQVGTGSSYEQYF; CDR3 DNA: TGTGCCAGCAGCCAAGTGGGAACGGGGAGCTCCTACGAGCAGTACTTC
V gene: TRBV6-1; J gene: TRBJ2-6; D gene: .; clone size: .; CDR3 protein: CASIEGSSGANVLTF; CDR3 DNA: TGTGCCAGCATAGAGGGGTCTTCAGGGGCCAACGTCCTGACTTTC
V gene: TRBV28; J gene: TRBJ2-7; D gene: TRBD1; clone size: few; CDR3 protein: CASSNPGQGAGEQYF; CDR3 DNA: TGTGCCAGCAGCAATCCGGGACAGGGGGCAGGCGAGCAGTACTTC
V gene: TRBV10-3; J gene: TRBJ1-6; D gene: .; clone size: .; CDR3 protein: CAISETGLLSPLHF; CDR3 DNA: TGTGCCATCAGTGAAACGGGACTCCTTTCACCCCTCCACTTT
V gene: TRBV6-1; J gene: TRBJ1-6; D gene: .; clone size: .; CDR3 protein: CASSVGLDSPLHF; CDR3 DNA: TGTGCCAGCAGTGTAGGGTTGGATTCACCCCTCCACTTT
V gene: TRBV18; J gene: TRBJ2-5; D gene: .; clone size: few; CDR3 protein: CASSPQDSNQETQYF; CDR3 DNA: TGTGCCAGCTCACCACAGGACAGCAACCAAGAGACCCAGTACTTC
V gene: TRBV12-3/TRBV12-4; J gene: TRBJ1-2; D gene: .; clone size: .; CDR3 protein: CASRLSYSNYGYTF; CDR3 DNA: TGTGCCAGCCGCTTAAGTTACTCTAACTATGGCTACACCTTC
V gene: TRBV29-1; J gene: TRBJ2-7; D gene: .; clone size: .; CDR3 protein: CSVEEGQGIYEQYF; CDR3 DNA: TGCAGCGTTGAAGAGGGCCAGGGTATCTACGAGCAGTACTTC
V gene: TRBV5-1; J gene: TRBJ2-7; D gene: TRBD2; clone size: few; CDR3 protein: CASSGIAGGPSEQYF; CDR3 DNA: TGCGCCAGCAGCGGAATAGCGGGAGGGCCGTCCGAGCAGTACTTC
V gene: TRBV6-2/TRBV6-3; J gene: TRBJ1-5; D gene: .; clone size: .; CDR3 protein: CASSLVAQPQHF; CDR3 DNA: TGTGCCAGCAGTTTGGTAGCGCAGCCCCAGCATTTT
V gene: TRBV3-1; J gene: TRBJ2-3; D gene: TRBD2; clone size: many; CDR3 protein: CASSKTHPAGGNTDTQYF; CDR3 DNA: TGTGCCAGCAGCAAGACCCACCCTGCGGGAGGTAACACAGATACGCAGTATTTT
V gene: TRBV4-1; J gene: TRBJ2-2; D gene: .; clone size: .; CDR3 protein: CASSQGATGELFF; CDR3 DNA: TGCGCCAGCAGCCAAGGCGCCACCGGGGAGCTGTTTTTT